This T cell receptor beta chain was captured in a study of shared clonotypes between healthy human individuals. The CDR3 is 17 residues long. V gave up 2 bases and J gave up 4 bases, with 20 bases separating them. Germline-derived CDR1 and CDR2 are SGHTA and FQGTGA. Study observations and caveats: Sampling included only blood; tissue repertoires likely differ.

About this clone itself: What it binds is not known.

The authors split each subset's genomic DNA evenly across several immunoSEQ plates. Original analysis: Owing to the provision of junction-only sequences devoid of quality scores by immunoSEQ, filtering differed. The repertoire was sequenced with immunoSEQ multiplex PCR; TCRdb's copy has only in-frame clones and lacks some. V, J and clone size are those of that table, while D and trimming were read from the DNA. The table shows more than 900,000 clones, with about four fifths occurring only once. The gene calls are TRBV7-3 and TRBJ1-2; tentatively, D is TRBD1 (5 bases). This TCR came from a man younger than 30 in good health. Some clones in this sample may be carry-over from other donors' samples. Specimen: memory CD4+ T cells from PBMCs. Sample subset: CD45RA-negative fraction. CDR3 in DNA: TGTGCCAGCAGCTTAGCAGGGACCGGGCTACAAGTCTATGGCTACACCTTC. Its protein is CASSLAGTGLQVYGYTF.